Listed below are T cell receptor beta chains from one sample, sequenced in a study of response to subunit inactivated influenza vaccine. A single record per CDR3 protein comes from TCRdb applying MiXCR to the RT-PCR reads. The sample records 150,000 to 200,000 distinct CDR3 sequences, 11% being singletons. Sequenced here: non-naive T cells sorted from PBMCs, sampled roughly 47 days after vaccination. Receptors originate from a man aged 45-60 years who received an inactivated influenza vaccine. CDR3s include the opening cysteine and the closing phenylalanine or tryptophan. The D gene is left open where the match is weak. Size values are once, few and many counts, or a class for expanded clones, and some rows have none.

abundance,v_gene,j_gene,d_gene,CDR3aa,CDR3nt
many,TRBV6-1,TRBJ1-3,.,CASRRPGASGNTIYF,TGTGCCAGCAGGAGACCGGGGGCCTCTGGAAACACCATATATTTT
few,TRBV28,TRBJ1-3,.,CASKSRGNTIYF,TGTGCCAGCAAGTCGAGGGGAAACACCATATATTTT
.,TRBV6-5,TRBJ1-4,.,CASSYGPRAEKLFF,TGTGCCAGCAGTTACGGGCCCAGGGCTGAAAAACTGTTTTTT
medium-sized,TRBV24-1,TRBJ2-3,.,CATSDLTTSKQYF,TGTGCCACCAGTGATTTGACCACAAGCAAGCAGTATTTT
.,TRBV7-9,TRBJ2-1,TRBD1,CASTPGQTSYNEQFF,TGTGCCAGCACCCCGGGACAGACATCCTACAATGAGCAGTTCTTC
.,TRBV5-5,TRBJ2-7,.,CASSLSGYSLYEQYF,TGTGCCAGCAGCCTCTCAGGGTACAGTCTATACGAGCAGTACTTC
few,TRBV7-2,TRBJ2-7,TRBD2,CASSQQSRTSGGGEQYF,TGTGCCAGCAGCCAACAATCCAGGACTAGCGGGGGGGGCGAGCAGTACTTC
many,TRBV6-2/TRBV6-3,TRBJ2-5,.,CASSYPKRSSATYQETQYF,TGTGCCAGCAGTTACCCAAAACGTTCTAGCGCAACGTACCAAGAGACCCAGTACTTC
many,TRBV18,TRBJ2-5,.,CASSPPVGTGWKTQYF,TGTGCCAGCTCACCACCGGTTGGAACAGGGTGGAAGACCCAGTACTTC
many,TRBV7-2,TRBJ1-2,TRBD1,CASSSLGTANYGYTF,TGTGCCAGCAGCTCTTTGGGGACAGCTAACTATGGCTACACCTTC
.,TRBV27,TRBJ1-1,TRBD1,CASSPMRGQNAEAFF,TGTGCCAGCAGCCCGATGAGGGGGCAGAACGCTGAAGCTTTCTTT
.,TRBV18,TRBJ1-4,.,CASSPPGAREKLFF,TGTGCCAGCTCACCCCCGGGGGCGCGGGAAAAACTGTTTTTT
few,TRBV4-1,TRBJ2-7,TRBD1,CASRQTETGTYEQYF,TGCGCCAGCAGACAAACCGAGACAGGGACCTACGAGCAGTACTTC
many,TRBV24-1,TRBJ2-1,.,CATSEGVPYNEQFF,TGTGCCACCAGTGAGGGCGTCCCCTACAATGAGCAGTTCTTC
few,TRBV5-6,TRBJ2-1,.,CASSLSSTGYNEQFF,TGTGCCAGCAGCTTGTCTAGCACAGGGTACAATGAGCAGTTCTTC
few,TRBV20-1,TRBJ2-1,.,CSARREAQEQFF,TGCAGTGCTAGGAGGGAGGCCCAAGAGCAGTTCTTC
few,TRBV5-1,TRBJ2-3,TRBD2,CASSLPSGTTDTQYF,TGCGCCAGCAGCTTGCCTAGCGGTACCACAGATACGCAGTATTTT
few,TRBV12-3/TRBV12-4,TRBJ2-6,.,CASRSGWSGANVLTF,TGTGCCAGCAGATCAGGGTGGTCTGGGGCCAACGTCCTGACTTTC
.,TRBV6-1,TRBJ2-3,.,CASSRESGTDTQYF,TGTGCCAGCAGTAGAGAATCTGGCACAGATACGCAGTATTTT
many,TRBV12-3/TRBV12-4,TRBJ2-5,.,CASSSGGGGPQETQYF,TGTGCCAGCAGTTCAGGGGGGGGGGGCCCACAAGAGACCCAGTACTTC
many,TRBV6-1,TRBJ1-4,TRBD1,CASHRGPRMNEKLFF,TGTGCCAGCCACAGGGGGCCCCGGATGAATGAAAAACTGTTTTTT
few,TRBV5-1,TRBJ2-1,.,CASSLSSGAEQFF,TGCGCCAGCAGCTTGTCGTCCGGGGCTGAGCAGTTCTTC
.,TRBV18,TRBJ1-6,TRBD1,CASSPGQGHSPLHF,TGTGCCAGCTCACCCGGACAGGGCCATTCACCCCTCCACTTT
few,TRBV10-3,TRBJ2-2,.,CAISEEGTDTGELFF,TGTGCCATCAGTGAGGAAGGAACCGACACCGGGGAGCTGTTTTTT
many,TRBV3-1,TRBJ2-2,TRBD2,CASSQEGLAGGGTGELFF,TGTGCCAGCAGCCAAGAAGGTCTAGCGGGAGGTGGGACCGGGGAGCTGTTTTTT
.,TRBV20-1,TRBJ1-5,TRBD1,CSAQDRKTGGNQPQHF,TGCAGTGCCCAGGACCGAAAGACAGGGGGCAATCAGCCCCAGCATTTT
.,TRBV6-2/TRBV6-3,TRBJ2-7,.,CASSYVYEQYF,TGTGCCAGCAGTTACGTATACGAGCAGTACTTC